These 9 T cell receptor beta chains were sequenced from one sample in a study of shared clonotypes between healthy human individuals. TCRdb's copy holds only in-frame clones and misses some; the assay was immunoSEQ multiplex PCR. Of 110,000 or so clones listed, about 62% are singletons. Sequenced input: memory CD8+ T cells sorted from blood. Regarding subset: CD45RO+ cells pooled with CCR7-negative TemRA cells. The source of these receptors is a woman under 40 in good health.

V gene TRBV5-4 combines with J gene TRBJ2-1; 7 bases match TRBD2. With V trimmed by 4 bases and J by 7 bases, 11 bases remained unmatched. This CDR3 has 15 residues. Germline CDR1 reads SGHNT; CDR2 reads YYREEE (reference sequence). The CDR3 spells CASSQQLAEGNEQFF. CDR3 DNA: TGTGCCAGCAGCCAACAGCTAGCGGAGGGTAATGAGCAGTTCTTC.

The genes are TRBV7-2 and TRBJ2-5; 7 nucleotides agree with TRBD2. The J call may be in error: the DNA end matches TRBJ2-7 better. The length of the CDR3 is 14 residues. Germline V gives CDR1 SGHTA, CDR2 FQGNSA. The CDR3 loop reads CASSNQRDSYEQYF. For the CDR3, the DNA is TGTGCCAGCAGCAACCAGCGGGACTCCTACGAGCAGTACTTC.

V and J are TRBV28 and TRBJ2-7; weak D call: TRBD1 (5 bases). Trimming removed 7 bases at V and 4 bases at J, with 17 bases between. The CDR3 contains 14 residues. Per the germline V gene, CDR1 is MDHEN and CDR2 is SYDVKM. The CDR3: CASKNQGNRYEQYF. As DNA, the CDR3 is TGTGCCAGCAAAAACCAGGGAAATAGGTACGAGCAGTACTTC.

The table lists this clone with many counts. This rearrangement joins TRBV7-9 to TRBJ2-3; TRBD2 agrees at 8 bases. J lost 7 bases, V lost 4 bases, and 13 bases had no gene match. Germline V CDR1 and CDR2: SEHNR, FQNEAQ (reference sequence). CDR3 length equals 16 residues. CDR3 loop: CASSSPRGVQHYTQYF. CDR3 DNA: TGTGCCAGCAGCTCTCCGCGGGGGGTACAGCACTATACGCAGTATTTT. Full variable domain (missing parts from reference TRBV7-9 and TRBJ2-3): DTGVSQNPRHKITKRGQNVTFRCDPISEHNRLYWYRQTLGQGPEFLTYFQNEAQLEKSRLLSDRFSAERPKGSFSTLEIQRTEQGDSAMYLCASSSPRGVQHYTQYFGPGTRLTVL.

This clone appeared many times. This rearrangement joins TRBV2 to TRBJ1-5; no reliable D call. Germline-derived CDR1 and CDR2 are SNHLY and FYNNEI. V shed 6 bases and J shed 2 bases, with 11 bases lying between them. The CDR3 covers 14 residues. CDR3 amino acids: CASSLAGGNQPQHF. The CDR3 DNA follows: TGTGCCAGCAGCTTAGCCGGGGGCAATCAGCCCCAGCATTTT.

The chain links TRBV2 to TRBJ1-3, with D possibly TRBD1 on 5 matching bases. This CDR3 comprises 12 residues. In germline, CDR1 is SNHLY, CDR2 FYNNEI. V was clipped by 8 bases and J by 2 bases, with 7 bases between them. The CDR3 DNA follows: TGTGCCAGCGGGGGAACTGGAAACACCATATATTTT. This encodes CASGGTGNTIYF.

The chain is built from TRBV6-5 and TRBJ2-7; a possible D gene is TRBD2 (6 bases). Trimming left V 6 bases short and J 1 base short, with 13 bases between. Germline V gene data show CDR1 as MNHEY and CDR2 as SVGAGI. CDR3 length: 14 amino acids. CDR3 DNA: TGTGCCAGCAGGCGGGACTCGGCTTCCTACGAGCAGTACTTC. Protein sequence: CASRRDSASYEQYF.

In its sample, this clone was seen a few times. V and J are TRBV2 and TRBJ2-1; 8 positions match TRBD1. The ends lost 7 bases at V and 10 bases at J; junction bases unmatched: 12. This CDR3 region has 14 residues. Germline CDR1 reads SNHLY; CDR2 reads FYNNEI. Here the CDR3 reads CASKEQGGLREQFF. The CDR3 coding sequence is TGTGCCAGCAAAGAACAGGGGGGATTAAGAGAGCAGTTCTTC.

This rearrangement joins TRBV6-1 to TRBJ1-1; tentative D call: TRBD1 (6 bases). Trimming stripped 3 bases from V and 3 bases from J, with 8 bases between. This CDR3 is built from 13 residues. Germline assignment: CDR1 MNHNS and CDR2 SASEGT. DNA of the CDR3: TGTGCCAGCAGTGACGGGGGCTACACTGAAGCTTTCTTT. Translated: CASSDGGYTEAFF.